One sample yielded the 10 T cell receptor beta chains listed below, sequenced in a study of T cells in Graves' hyperthyroidism and ophthalmopathy. RNA transcripts served as the template for amplifying TCR beta CDR3 regions. TCR CDR3 underwent first-round RT-PCR with the HTBI primer set. One entry per CDR3 protein results from TCRdb running MiXCR on the multiplex PCR reads. The top ten hold around 47% of the sample, which has over 500,000 distinct CDR3 sequences, 46% seen once. The sample was peripheral blood or thyroid tissue (not recorded which). These receptors were taken from an adult woman with Graves' disease, either hyperthyroidism or ophthalmopathy (not recorded which).

V usage is TRBV15 and J usage is TRBJ2-5; no firm D call. The CDR3 sequence is 13 residues long. Trimming stripped 0 bases from V and 2 bases from J, with 4 bases between. Germline-derived CDR1 and CDR2 are LNHNV and YYDKDF (reference sequence). The CDR3 DNA sequence: TGTGCCACCAGCAGAGAGGGACAAGAGACCCAGTACTTC. Protein: CATSREGQETQYF.

This clonotype has at least ten counts. J is TRBJ1-6 and V is TRBV7-9; the D gene is possibly TRBD1 (5 bases). Trimming took 5 bases from V and 10 from J, leaving 18 bases between them. The CDR3 has 15 amino acids. CDR1 is SEHNR and CDR2 is FQNEAQ in the germline V gene (reference sequence). DNA for the CDR3: TGTGCCAGCAGCATAGAAGTCCAGGGTCTATCACCCCTCCACTTT. Translation gives CASSIEVQGLSPLHF.

This clonotype was seen more than once but under ten times. The J gene is TRBJ2-5, the V gene TRBV6-4; 7 bases align to TRBD1. The CDR3 has 14 residues. Germline assignment: CDR1 MRHNA and CDR2 SNTAGT. V shed 4 bases and J 2 bases; nucleotides not matched to a gene: 4. CDR3 sequence reads: CASSVQGVQETQYF. The CDR3 DNA follows: TGTGCCAGCAGTGTTCAGGGGGTACAAGAGACCCAGTACTTC.

In its sample, this clonotype was seen a few times. The CDR3 loop reads CASRPTSGRFDEQYF. For the CDR3, the DNA is TGTGCCAGCAGGCCCACTAGCGGGAGATTCGACGAGCAGTACTTC. The V gene is TRBV13, the J gene TRBJ2-7, with 11 bases that match TRBD2. V was clipped by 6 bases and J by 5 bases; unmatched bases: 9. The CDR3 is 15 amino acids. The germline V gene encodes CDR1 PRHDT and CDR2 FYEKMQ (reference sequence).

In this sample, this clonotype turned up many times. The V and J genes are TRBV20-1 and TRBJ2-7; 7 nucleotides match TRBD1. Trimming took 2 bases from V and 2 from J; bases not matched to a gene: 9. Per the germline V gene, CDR1 is DFQATT and CDR2 is SNEGSKA (reference sequence). The CDR3 is 15 amino acids. The CDR3 coding sequence is TGCAGTGCTAGAAGTGGTGACAGGGTCACCTACGAGCAGTACTTC. Amino acids: CSARSGDRVTYEQYF.

This clonotype was picked up many times. V usage is TRBV9 and J usage is TRBJ2-7; 7 bases are a match to TRBD1. The CDR3 length is 18 residues. Germline-derived CDR1 and CDR2 are SGDLS and YYNGEE. Trimming removed 2 bases from V and 2 bases from J; junction bases left unmatched: 16. The CDR3: CASSVPHLPGQRTYEQYF. For the CDR3, the DNA is TGTGCCAGCAGCGTCCCTCATTTGCCGGGACAGCGTACCTACGAGCAGTACTTC.

The CDR3 loop reads CATASGRETGFHGYTF. The CDR3 bases are TGTGCCACCGCCTCGGGGCGAGAGACAGGGTTTCATGGCTACACCTTC. The chain uses TRBV15 and TRBJ1-2; 7 bases match TRBD1. Germline trimming cut 8 bases from V and 6 bases from J; bases unmatched to any gene: 18. Germline CDR1 and CDR2: LNHNV and YYDKDF (reference sequence). This CDR3 spans 16 amino acids. Based on the CDR3 plus reference TRBV15 and TRBJ1-2, the full variable domain is DAMVIQNPRYQVTQFGKPVTLSCSQTLNHNVMYWYQQKSSQAPKLLFHYYDKDFNNEADTPDNFQSRRPNTSFCFLDIRSPGLGDTAMYLCATASGRETGFHGYTFGSGTRLTVV.

This chain links TRBV10-3 with TRBJ1-1; a weak D match, TRBD1 (5 bases). The CDR3 has 13 amino acids. CDR1 is ENHRY, CDR2 SYGVKD, per germline. The V and J ends lost 4 bases and 4 bases respectively, with 10 bases between them. The CDR3 coding sequence is TGTGCCATCAGTGGGTTCGGGGCCACTGAAGCTTTCTTT. Translating it yields CAISGFGATEAFF.

This clonotype was detected many times. This chain uses TRBV20-1 with TRBJ2-7; maybe TRBD2 (5 bases). This CDR3 is 13 amino acids long. In germline, CDR1 is DFQATT, CDR2 SNEGSKA (reference sequence). V was trimmed by 4 bases and J by 3 bases, leaving 13 bases between them. CDR3 protein: CSAKEPDFYEQYF. The CDR3, as DNA: TGCAGTGCTAAGGAGCCGGACTTCTACGAGCAGTACTTC.

This clonotype was detected only a few times. The chain is built from TRBV6-5 and TRBJ1-6; no reliable D call. Germline V CDR1 and CDR2: MNHEY, SVGAGI. The CDR3 spans 13 residues. V shed 4 bases and J shed 6 bases, with 7 bases lying between them. The DNA for the CDR3 is TGTGCCAGCAGTTCAAGAAGTAATTCACCCCTCCACTTT. It yields the protein CASSSRSNSPLHF.